This TCR beta chain was recorded in a study of blood T cell repertoires in COVID-19. About the research overall: Sources were T cells, B-cell-depleted T cells, or PBMCs; the material itself was cDNA or gDNA.

The CDR3 loop spans 17 amino acids. Germline assignment: CDR1 SGHRS and CDR2 YFSETQ. The ends lost 3 bases at V and 0 bases at J; junction bases unmatched: 3. As originally analysed: Estimates of nucleated cell counts were drawn from the amplification of reference gene primers. Profiling relied on immunoSEQ multiplex PCR, and the TCRdb table lists in-frame clones only, not all of them. V and J calls and clone size follow that table, whereas D and trimming were derived from the DNA. The top ten hold over 9.5% of the sample, which has approximately 200,000 clones, about 81% seen once. A Seattle source enrolled patients during active infection and followed them longitudinally.

The clonotype was recovered from a woman older than 75 with COVID-19, enrolled during active disease. This chain connects TRBV5-1 to TRBJ2-5; 15 nucleotides line up with TRBD2. Sequencing used peripheral blood. The CDR3 DNA sequence: TGCGCCAGCAGCTCGGGACTAGCGGGGGGCAACCAAGAGACCCAGTACTTC. This encodes CASSSGLAGGNQETQYF.